The clone carrying this T cell receptor beta chain has a count of ten or more. Then a second PCR, running roughly 7 to 11 cycles, was carried out with a sample-barcoded 5' primer and a J-beta primer mix. A single record per CDR3 protein comes from TCRdb applying MiXCR to the 5' RACE reads. The sample has about 1,800,000 distinct CDR3 sequences, roughly 28% seen once. Trimming left V 3 bases short and J 5 bases short, with 14 bases between. Germline V gene data show CDR1 as SGHTA and CDR2 as FQGNSA. The CDR3 has 15 amino acids. The data are from a study of blood T cells in healthy people across ages. The material sequenced was blood. This rearrangement joins TRBV7-2 to TRBJ2-4; D is unresolved. The receptor was derived from a woman aged 25 to 39 in good health. The CDR3 here is CASSLDPRPQNIQYF. The CDR3, as DNA: TGTGCCAGCAGCTTGGACCCGAGACCGCAAAACATTCAGTACTTC.